This T cell receptor (beta chain) originates from a study of T cell changes during pregnancy in multiple sclerosis. Clones were sequenced by immunoSEQ multiplex PCR, and TCRdb holds only the in-frame ones, with some missing. There are more than 90,000 clones in the sample; 80% to 95% occur only once, and about 1.5% lies in the top ten. This CDR3 region has 15 residues. Losses at the gene ends were 4 bases for V and 2 bases for J; bases not matched to a gene: 7. Germline CDR1 and CDR2: SGHAT and FQNNGV. The sample in question was peripheral blood, obtained in the third trimester of pregnancy. The chain combines TRBV11-2 with TRBJ2-7, with 8 bases lining up with TRBD1. The source of this sequence is a female donor with multiple sclerosis, enrolled in a pregnancy study. The CDR3 DNA is TGTGCCAGCAGCTCACCGGACAGGGCGACCTACGAGCAGTACTTC. It is translated as CASSSPDRATYEQYF. Supplemented by reference TRBV11-2 and TRBJ2-7, the full variable domain reads EAGVAQSPRYKIIEKRQSVAFWCNPISGHATLYWYQQILGQGPKLLIQFQNNGVVDDSQLPKDRFSAERLKGVDSTLKIQPAKLEDSAVYLCASSSPDRATYEQYFGPGTRLTVT.